Included here is one T cell receptor beta chain sequence, with context. As yet, its antigen is unknown. Trimming cost V 4 bases and J 7 bases; bases outside gene matches: 8. The CDR3 has 15 residues. From germline, CDR1 is SGHRS and CDR2 YFSETQ. This record belongs to a study of monozygotic twins with cystic fibrosis. Findings and caveats of the study: Unrelated CF individuals shared fewer identical clonotypes than monozygotic CF twins.

The method was immunoSEQ multiplex PCR; TCRdb's version includes in-frame clones alone and lacks a portion of them. Of about 20,000 clones listed, 95% to 98% are singletons. This chain uses TRBV5-1 with TRBJ1-6; TRBD1 matches at 7 bases. The receptor was derived from a young woman with cystic fibrosis. Sequencing was done on a sample of blood. The CDR3 region has the DNA TGCGCCAGCAGCCGTGACAGGGCAGAGAATTCACCCCTCCACTTT. It yields the protein CASSRDRAENSPLHF.